This entry lists 12 T cell receptor beta chains sequenced from one sample in a study of cytomegalovirus exposure and HLA in healthy donors. Primers included in the PCR were 60 Vbeta and 13 Jbeta primers. Assay used: immunoSEQ multiplex PCR; TCRdb lists only in-frame clones, some missing. The sample holds around 160,000 clones, approximately 67% seen once. The sample comprised PBMCs. Receptor source: a woman aged 18-29 years in good health and CMV-seropositive.

The V gene is TRBV7-9, the J gene TRBJ2-3; 7 bases line up with TRBD2. Germline assignment: CDR1 SEHNR and CDR2 FQNEAQ (reference sequence). V trimming: 2 bases; J trimming: 0 bases; junction bases outside the gene matches: 5. The CDR3 loop spans 16 amino acids. The CDR3 spells CASSLYLAASTDTQYF. The CDR3 DNA is TGTGCCAGCAGCTTATACCTAGCGGCTAGCACAGATACGCAGTATTTT.

The CDR3 region has the DNA TGTGCCAGCAGTAAAGGGGAGGGGACCGACTACGAGCAGTACTTC. Residues: CASSKGEGTDYEQYF. V is TRBV6-5 and J is TRBJ2-7; TRBD2 matches at 7 bases. The germline V gene encodes CDR1 MNHEY and CDR2 SVGAGI. V was pared by 5 bases and J by 3 bases, with 10 bases of the junction left unmatched. CDR3 length: 15 amino acids.

The chain joins TRBV7-8 to TRBJ1-5; no firm D call. V was clipped by 6 bases and J by 7 bases, with 10 bases between them. The CDR3 is made up of 12 amino acids. Germline assignment: CDR1 SGHVS and CDR2 FQNEAQ. The CDR3 DNA is TGTGCCAGCAGGTCCGGGAACCAGCCCCAGCATTTT. This gives the protein CASRSGNQPQHF.

CDR3 coding DNA: TGTGCCAGCAGCAGACAGGGTAATCAGCCCCAGCATTTT. The encoded protein is CASSRQGNQPQHF. The rearrangement links TRBV13 to TRBJ1-5, with 7 bases fitting TRBD1. The CDR3 totals 13 residues. V was clipped by 5 bases and J by 4 bases; unmatched bases: 2. Germline CDR1 is PRHDT and CDR2 is FYEKMQ (reference sequence).

This clone was counted a single time. The DNA of the CDR3 is TGTGCCAGCAGCTTGGGCGCGAGCGGGGGGCAAGATACGCAGTATTTT. It encodes CASSLGASGGQDTQYF. This chain joins TRBV5-8 and TRBJ2-3; 9 bases align to TRBD2. The junction had 7 bases not matched to a gene; V was cut back by 0 bases and J by 5 bases. CDR1 is SGHTS, CDR2 YDEGEE, per germline. The CDR3 contains 16 residues.

Here the CDR3 DNA reads TGTGCCAGCAGCTTCGACTCCTATCAGCCCCAGCATTTT. This codes for CASSFDSYQPQHF. The V gene is TRBV7-3, the J gene TRBJ1-5, with D unresolved. V was trimmed by 3 bases and J by 5 bases, leaving 8 bases between them. Germline V gene lookup returns CDR1 SGHTA and CDR2 FQGTGA. The CDR3 extends over 13 amino acids. Together with reference TRBV7-3 and TRBJ1-5, the CDR3 gives the full variable domain: GAGVSQTPSNKVTEKGKYVELRCDPISGHTALYWYRQSLGQGPEFLIYFQGTGAADDSGLPNDRFFAVRPEGSVSTLKIQRTERGDSAVYLCASSFDSYQPQHFGDGTRLSIL.

The chain employs TRBV28 and TRBJ2-7; TRBD2 agrees at 9 bases. The CDR3 loop spans 15 amino acids. Germline V lookup: CDR1 MDHEN, CDR2 SYDVKM. The V gene end was trimmed by 5 bases and the J gene end by 0 bases; junction bases not matched to a gene: 5. The CDR3 sequence: CASSPRLAASYEQYF. In DNA form, the CDR3 reads TGTGCCAGCAGTCCCCGACTAGCGGCCTCCTACGAGCAGTACTTC.

This chain uses TRBV7-3 with TRBJ2-2; TRBD2 might be the D (5 bases). Germline values: CDR1 SGHTA, CDR2 FQGTGA. With 4 bases removed from V and 4 bases from J, the gap between germline ends came to 19 bases. The CDR3 totals 17 residues. Here the CDR3 DNA reads TGTGCCAGCAGCTGGAGCGCATCGCGGGTGGGCACCGGGGAGCTGTTTTTT. Its translation is CASSWSASRVGTGELFF.

The chain uses TRBV7-9 and TRBJ2-7, with 7 bases fitting TRBD1. Germline V gives CDR1 SEHNR, CDR2 FQNEAQ (reference sequence). V shed 4 bases and J 0 bases; nucleotides not matched to a gene: 12. The CDR3 length is 17 residues. CDR3 sequence reads: CASSSYRGGFVSYEQYF. CDR3 nucleotides: TGTGCCAGCAGCTCCTACAGGGGTGGGTTTGTCTCCTACGAGCAGTACTTC. The full variable domain, in which reference TRBV7-9 and TRBJ2-7 provide the parts outside the CDR3, is DTGVSQNPRHKITKRGQNVTFRCDPISEHNRLYWYRQTLGQGPEFLTYFQNEAQLEKSRLLSDRFSAERPKGSFSTLEIQRTEQGDSAMYLCASSSYRGGFVSYEQYFGPGTRLTVT.

In its sample, this clone was seen once. The CDR3 DNA follows: TGTGCCTGCTCCAAGCTTCCCAGGGTTTACGAGCAGTACTTC. Amino acid sequence: CACSKLPRVYEQYF. The genes are TRBV30 and TRBJ2-7; D is possibly TRBD1 (5 bases). In germline, CDR1 is GTSNPN, CDR2 SVGIG (reference sequence). The V end lost 6 bases, the J end lost 4 bases, and 19 bases lay between the germline ends. The CDR3 contains 14 residues. Full variable domain (remainder filled in from reference TRBV30 and TRBJ2-7): SQTIHQWPATLVQPVGSPLSLECTVEGTSNPNLYWYRQAAGRGLQLLFYSVGIGQISSEVPQNLSASRPQDRQFILSSKKLLLSDSGFYLCACSKLPRVYEQYFGPGTRLTVT.

This clone has more than one count but fewer than ten. The rearrangement joins TRBV7-9 to TRBJ2-1; 9 bases line up with TRBD1. The length of the CDR3 is 15 residues. The junction had 9 bases not matched to a gene; V was cut back by 3 bases and J by 9 bases. Germline-derived CDR1 and CDR2 are SEHNR and FQNEAQ (reference sequence). The CDR3 here is CASSFGTGLGIEQFF. In nucleotides, the CDR3 is TGTGCCAGCAGCTTCGGGACAGGGTTAGGAATTGAGCAGTTCTTC.

The CDR3 loop reads CASSSRDSPYEQYF. The CDR3 DNA reads as TGTGCCAGCAGCAGCCGGGACAGCCCCTACGAGCAGTACTTC. V is TRBV11-3 and J is TRBJ2-7; 7 nucleotides agree with TRBD1. The junction had 6 bases not matched to a gene; V was cut back by 5 bases and J by 2 bases. Per germline, CDR1 SGHNT and CDR2 YENEEA. The CDR3 spans 14 residues. Drawing the rest from reference TRBV11-3 and TRBJ2-7, the complete variable domain is EAGVVQSPRYKIIEKKQPVAFWCNPISGHNTLYWYLQNLGQGPELLIRYENEEAVDDSQLPKDRFSAERLKGVDSTLKIQPAELGDSAVYLCASSSRDSPYEQYFGPGTRLTVT.